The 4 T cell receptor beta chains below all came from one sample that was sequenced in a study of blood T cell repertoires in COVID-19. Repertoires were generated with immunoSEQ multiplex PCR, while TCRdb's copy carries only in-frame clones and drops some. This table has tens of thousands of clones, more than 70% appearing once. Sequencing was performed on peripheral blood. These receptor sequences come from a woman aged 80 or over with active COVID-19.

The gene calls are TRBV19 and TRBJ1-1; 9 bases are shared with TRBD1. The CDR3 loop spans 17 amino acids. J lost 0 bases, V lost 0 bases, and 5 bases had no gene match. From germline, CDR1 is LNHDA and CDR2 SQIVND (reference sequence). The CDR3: CASSIDWDREMNTEAFF. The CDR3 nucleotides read TGTGCCAGTAGTATAGATTGGGACAGGGAGATGAACACTGAAGCTTTCTTT.

The CDR3 nucleotides read TGTGCCAGCAGCGGACTAGCGGGAGGGATCACCGGGGAGCTGTTTTTT. Translated: CASSGLAGGITGELFF. The chain combines TRBV27 with TRBJ2-2; 15 positions agree with TRBD2. The CDR3 length is 16 residues. J gave up 4 bases and V 6 bases, and 3 bases lay outside the gene matches. Germline CDR1 and CDR2: MNHEY and SMNVEV (reference sequence).

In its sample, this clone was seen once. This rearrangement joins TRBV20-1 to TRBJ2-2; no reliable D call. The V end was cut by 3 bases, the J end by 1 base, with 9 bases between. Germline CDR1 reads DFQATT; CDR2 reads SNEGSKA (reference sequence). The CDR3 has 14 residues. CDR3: CSASYQRNTGELFF. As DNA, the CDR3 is TGCAGTGCTAGTTATCAGCGGAACACCGGGGAGCTGTTTTTT.

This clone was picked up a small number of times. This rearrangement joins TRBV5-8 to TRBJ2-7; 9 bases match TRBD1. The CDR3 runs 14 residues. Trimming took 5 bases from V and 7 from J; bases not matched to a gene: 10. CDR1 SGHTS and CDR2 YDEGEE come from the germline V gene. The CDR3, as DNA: TGTGCCAGCAGAACCGGGACAGGGTTCGGGGAGCAGTACTTC. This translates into CASRTGTGFGEQYF.